This T cell receptor beta chain originates from a study of naive and memory T cell subsets. Study-level findings and limits: Especially in CD8 cells, naive repertoires contained a few larger clonotypes, possibly CD45RA-re-expressing memory cells. In naive cells, over 95% of TCR sequences were seen only once.

V was pared by 0 bases and J by 4 bases, with 4 bases of the junction left unmatched. The CDR3 covers 15 residues. Looked up from germline, CDR1 is MNHEY and CDR2 is SMNVEV (reference sequence). Two oligonucleotides, mixed equimolar, formed the beta constant-region primer covering TRBC1 and TRBC2. Nested alpha and beta constant-region primers with the SP2 primer drove four PCR rounds on ligated cDNA. TCRdb passed the UMI-ligation and nested PCR reads through MiXCR, listing each CDR3 protein once. The repertoire holds 95,000 to 110,000 distinct CDR3 sequences, with more than 14% as singletons. About this clonotype itself: Its matching antigen is unknown.

CMV status came from CD4+ IFNgamma after overnight CMV lysate stimulation. CD8 T cells were positively selected from what remained after CD4 positive selection. The clonotype was recovered from a human donor in good health. The chain links TRBV27 to TRBJ2-7; 9 positions agree with TRBD2. The sample consisted of naive CD8+ T cells from blood. The CDR3 loop reads CASSLSFSGRYEQYF. The DNA for the CDR3 is TGTGCCAGCAGTTTATCTTTTAGCGGGAGATACGAGCAGTACTTC.